The T cell receptor beta chain described here comes from a study of cytomegalovirus exposure and HLA in healthy donors. About the research overall: An analysis done earlier identified approximately 120 million unique TCR beta sequences from about 180 million T cells. Findings and caveats of the study: In a later analysis, at a false discovery rate of 0.05, 15,000 to 20,000 TCR beta sequences matched HLA alleles. An assumption of roughly uniform sequencing depth across donors underlay the presence/absence analyses.

PCR amplification relied on 60 Vbeta primers (plus 13 Jbeta primers). Some clones are missing from TCRdb's copy, which holds only in-frame ones; the method was immunoSEQ multiplex PCR. The sample lists about 240,000 clones, about 86% occurring once. Germline V CDR1 and CDR2: SNHLY, FYNNEI. The CDR3 is made up of 15 amino acids. V was shortened by 0 bases and J by 2 bases, with 7 bases between the two germline ends. This clone was seen only once. No antigen is known for it. Sequenced input: PBMCs. The origin of this receptor is an older woman in good health and CMV-seropositive. This chain connects TRBV2 to TRBJ1-4; D uncertain. Here the CDR3 reads CASSEAGSTNEKLFF. CDR3 bases: TGTGCCAGCAGTGAAGCGGGCAGCACTAATGAAAAACTGTTTTTT.